The 18 T cell receptor beta chains presented below share a single source sample, sequenced in a study of pediatric ulcerative colitis. TCRdb's copy holds only in-frame clones and misses some; the assay was immunoSEQ multiplex PCR. Of 60,000 to 75,000 clones in the sample, 77% were seen once. Material: blood. The receptor source for this set is a boy aged 10-17 years with moderate ulcerative colitis.

V and J are TRBV7-3 and TRBJ2-1; the D is unclear. The V end lost 2 bases, the J end lost 0 bases, and 8 bases lay between the germline ends. Germline CDR1 and CDR2: SGHTA and FQGTGA. The CDR3 is 15 amino acids. The chain's CDR3 is CASSLVRSSYNEQFF. The CDR3 DNA reads as TGTGCCAGCAGCTTAGTGCGAAGCTCCTACAATGAGCAGTTCTTC.

The CDR3 loop reads CAISDRGGETQYF. The DNA for the CDR3 is TGTGCCATCAGTGACAGGGGAGGGGAGACCCAGTACTTC. The chain couples TRBV10-3 to TRBJ2-5; D possibly corresponds to TRBD2 (7 bases). The ends were cut back, 3 bases at V and 5 bases at J, with 10 bases in the middle. The CDR3 loop spans 13 amino acids. In germline, CDR1 is ENHRY, CDR2 SYGVKD.

The DNA for the CDR3 is TGTGCCAGCAGCTTACTGCCTGGTTCGCCCCAGCATTTT. Translation gives CASSLLPGSPQHF. The chain carries TRBV7-7 and TRBJ1-5; no clear D gene. The CDR3 is 13 residues long. Trimming shortened V by 2 bases and J by 9 bases, and 11 bases separated the two germline ends. Germline-derived CDR1 and CDR2 are SSHAT and FNYEAQ (reference sequence).

The rearrangement joins TRBV29-1 to TRBJ2-2; a possible D gene is TRBD1 (6 bases). Trimming took off 5 bases at V and 1 base at J, with 14 bases between the two ends. Germline V lookup: CDR1 SQVTM, CDR2 ANQGSEA. This CDR3 contains 15 residues. The CDR3 sequence: CSVIPGALNTGELFF. The CDR3 DNA follows: TGCAGCGTTATACCAGGGGCCCTGAACACCGGGGAGCTGTTTTTT.

The chain links TRBV7-9 to TRBJ2-1, with TRBD2 matching over 15 bases. With V trimmed by 4 bases and J by 10 bases, 5 bases remained unmatched. The CDR3 extends over 15 amino acids. Germline V gene lookup returns CDR1 SEHNR and CDR2 FQNEAQ (reference sequence). The CDR3 nucleotides are TGTGCCAGCAGCTCCCACGGACTAGCGGGGGGGGAGCAGTTCTTC. Translation: CASSSHGLAGGEQFF.

This sequence joins TRBV7-2 and TRBJ2-5; 7 nucleotides line up with TRBD1. Per germline, CDR1 SGHTA and CDR2 FQGNSA. After removal of 5 bases from V and 5 bases from J, the junction contained 5 bases not matched to a gene. There are 13 residues in the CDR3. CDR3 DNA sequence: TGTGCCAGCAGCCCACAGGGGCAGGAGACCCAGTACTTC. This codes for CASSPQGQETQYF.

The V call is TRBV25-1, the J call TRBJ1-2; D gene uncertain. From germline, CDR1 is MGHDK and CDR2 SYGVNS. The CDR3 runs to 16 residues. V was trimmed by 5 bases and J by 3 bases, leaving 19 bases between them. CDR3 residues: CASSYLLDGDYYGYTF. The CDR3 coding sequence is TGTGCCAGCAGTTACTTATTGGACGGAGATTACTATGGCTACACCTTC.

This chain uses TRBV4-1 with TRBJ1-6, with D perhaps matching TRBD1 (5 bases). CDR3 length: 17 amino acids. Trimming shortened V by 0 bases and J by 2 bases, and 11 bases separated the two germline ends. The V gene's germline CDR1 is MGHRA and CDR2 YSYEKL. The CDR3 protein is CASSQEGQGPYNSPLHF. The DNA for the CDR3 is TGCGCCAGCAGCCAAGAAGGGCAGGGCCCCTATAATTCACCCCTCCACTTT.

The rearrangement joins TRBV29-1 to TRBJ1-6; TRBD1 matches 7 bases. Germline CDR1 SQVTM, CDR2 ANQGSEA. V trimming: 4 bases; J trimming: 10 bases; junction bases outside the gene matches: 7. The CDR3 consists of 13 residues. This CDR3 reads CSVGEGAGSPLHF. DNA for the CDR3: TGCAGCGTTGGGGAGGGGGCTGGGTCACCCCTCCACTTT.

The V and J genes are TRBV6-5 and TRBJ2-7; D gene uncertain. There are 15 residues in the CDR3. V lost 2 bases and J lost 4, with 15 bases in between. CDR1 and CDR2 (germline): MNHEY, SVGAGI. The CDR3: CASSYIGRSEYEQYF. CDR3 DNA sequence: TGTGCCAGCAGTTACATTGGGCGGTCCGAATACGAGCAGTACTTC.

This clone has only one observation. This CDR3 is CASSHRAVGANVLTF. In DNA form, the CDR3 reads TGTGCCAGCTCACACCGGGCAGTAGGGGCCAACGTCCTGACTTTC. V usage is TRBV18 and J usage is TRBJ2-6; D not certain. Between the trimmed V and J ends, which lost 4 bases and 4 bases, there was a span of 11 bases. Germline V gene sequence: CDR1 KGHSH, CDR2 LQKENI. This CDR3 is built from 15 residues.

The genes are TRBV7-6 and TRBJ2-1, with 8 bases matching TRBD2. The CDR3 runs 17 residues. Germline V gene data show CDR1 as SGHVS and CDR2 as FNYEAQ. V shed 4 bases and J 10 bases; nucleotides not matched to a gene: 18. The CDR3 here is CASSSNSLGTPGGEQFF. CDR3 sequence (DNA): TGTGCCAGCAGCTCTAATTCACTCGGGACTCCGGGGGGGGAGCAGTTCTTC.

This clone was observed a handful of times. In DNA, the CDR3 is TGTGCCAGCAGCATCCTAGGAGGGGAGGGCCCCTACGAGCAGTACTTC. Translated, it gives CASSILGGEGPYEQYF. This sequence joins TRBV13 and TRBJ2-7; the match to TRBD2 covers 7 bases. This CDR3 has 16 amino acids. Trimming took 5 bases from V and 2 from J; bases not matched to a gene: 12. CDR1 is PRHDT, CDR2 FYEKMQ, per germline (reference sequence). Full variable domain (rest looked up from reference TRBV13 and TRBJ2-7): AAGVIQSPRHLIKEKRETATLKCYPIPRHDTVYWYQQGPGQDPQFLISFYEKMQSDKGSIPDRFSAQQFSDYHSELNMSSLELGDSALYFCASSILGGEGPYEQYFGPGTRLTVT.

This chain connects TRBV11-3 to TRBJ2-1, with D hard to call. This CDR3 region has 13 residues. Germline values: CDR1 SGHNT, CDR2 YENEEA. V dropped 0 bases and J dropped 9 bases, with 9 bases sitting between them. The CDR3 region has the DNA TGTGCCAGCAGCTTAGATCGGCGCGCTGAGCAGTTCTTC. Translated: CASSLDRRAEQFF.

Only a few counts were recorded for this clone. The genes are TRBV2 and TRBJ1-6; D is ambiguous. CDR3 length: 12 amino acids. The ends were cut back, 6 bases at V and 7 bases at J, with 7 bases in the middle. CDR1 SNHLY and CDR2 FYNNEI come from the germline V gene. The CDR3 protein is CASRGDNSPLHF. In DNA, the CDR3 is TGTGCCAGCAGGGGCGACAATTCACCCCTCCACTTT.

The rearrangement uses TRBV4-3 and TRBJ1-2, with a possible D match to TRBD1 (6 bases). The CDR3 spans 17 residues. Germline CDR1 is LGHNA and CDR2 is YSLEER. Trimming left V 1 base short and J 4 bases short, with 19 bases between. The CDR3 spells CASSQASGVGSSYGYTF. The CDR3 DNA reads TGCGCCAGCAGCCAAGCTTCAGGGGTCGGGTCGAGCTATGGCTACACCTTC.

This clone was counted a few times. CDR3 protein: CSARGYTEAFF. DNA for the CDR3: TGCAGTGCTAGGGGGTACACTGAAGCTTTCTTT. The chain recombines TRBV20-1 with TRBJ1-1, with unresolved D. Trimming pared 3 bases from V and 3 bases from J, leaving 5 bases between. The germline gives CDR1 DFQATT, CDR2 SNEGSKA (reference sequence). The CDR3 extends over 11 amino acids.

The chain is built from TRBV7-2 and TRBJ1-4; 7 nucleotides agree with TRBD1. The length of the CDR3 is 16 residues. Germline lookup yields CDR1 SGHTA and CDR2 FQGNSA. V lost 4 bases and J lost 0; bases outside the gene matches: 5. CDR3: CASSSGTVPTNEKLFF. In DNA, the CDR3 is TGTGCCAGCAGCTCCGGGACAGTACCAACTAATGAAAAACTGTTTTTT.